These 6 T cell receptor beta chains originate from one sample sequenced in a study of low-dose radiotherapy and immunotherapy resistance in tumors. First-strand cDNA relied on TRAV- and TRBV-specific primers spanning alpha and beta chains. The PCR that amplified TCRs ran for around 21 cycles, relying on a constant-region primer and a V-primer adapter. MiXCR was run by TCRdb on the reads, yielding one entry per CDR3 protein. The profile covers roughly 17,000 distinct CDR3 sequences, with 70% to 80% appearing a single time and approximately 6% taken by the ten largest. The source is a human donor with advanced metastatic prostate, ovarian, gallbladder or colorectal cancer (not recorded which). This table probably holds off-target reads from a library built for another chain.

This chain uses TRBV7-9 with TRBJ2-1; no firm D call. Trimming removed 5 bases from V and 1 base from J, with 9 bases in between. The length of the CDR3 is 14 residues. Germline V lookup: CDR1 SEHNR, CDR2 FQNEAQ (reference sequence). CDR3 region: CASSAPSSYNEQFF. CDR3 DNA sequence: TGTGCCAGCAGCGCGCCTAGTTCCTACAATGAGCAGTTCTTC.

V is TRBV4-3 and J is TRBJ2-3; 12 bases line up with TRBD2. After removal of 2 bases from V and 6 bases from J, the junction contained 12 bases not matched to a gene. Per the germline V gene, CDR1 is LGHNA and CDR2 is YSLEER. This CDR3 comprises 18 residues. CDR3 coding DNA: TGCGCCAGCAGCCAAAGTTCCTATCTAGCGGGGGGGCGGGATACGCAGTATTTT. Amino acid sequence: CASSQSSYLAGGRDTQYF.

V gene TRBV20-1 combines with J gene TRBJ2-1; TRBD2 aligns across 10 bases. V trimming: 3 bases; J trimming: 6 bases; junction bases outside the gene matches: 5. Germline CDR1 is DFQATT and CDR2 is SNEGSKA (reference sequence). The length of the CDR3 is 14 residues. The CDR3 loop is CSASLSGRANEQFF. The CDR3, as DNA: TGCAGTGCTAGTCTGAGCGGGAGGGCCAATGAGCAGTTCTTC.

This rearrangement joins TRBV6-5 to TRBJ2-1; 9 bases are a match to TRBD2. The CDR3 runs 16 residues. Germline V gene sequence: CDR1 MNHEY, CDR2 SVGAGI. J gave up 4 bases and V 7 bases, and 11 bases lay outside the gene matches. Here the CDR3 DNA reads TGTGCCAGCAAGATCCGCGGGGGGGCTAGGTACAATGAGCAGTTCTTC. Translated: CASKIRGGARYNEQFF.

This chain links TRBV12-3 or TRBV12-4 with TRBJ2-5, with a possible D match to TRBD1 (8 bases). V dropped 6 bases and J dropped 5 bases, with 19 bases sitting between them. This CDR3 comprises 15 residues. The CDR3 region has the DNA TGTGCCAGCAGAGAACAGGGGGGGATACTGGAGACCCAGTACTTC. The encoded protein is CASREQGGILETQYF.

V gene TRBV7-8 combines with J gene TRBJ1-5; D is undetermined. The CDR3 is 14 amino acids. Germline V gene lookup returns CDR1 SGHVS and CDR2 FQNEAQ. Trimming shortened V by 1 base and J by 3 bases, and 7 bases separated the two germline ends. DNA of the CDR3: TGTGCCAGCAGCTTAGGTCACCACAATCAGCCCCAGCATTTT. Amino acids: CASSLGHHNQPQHF.